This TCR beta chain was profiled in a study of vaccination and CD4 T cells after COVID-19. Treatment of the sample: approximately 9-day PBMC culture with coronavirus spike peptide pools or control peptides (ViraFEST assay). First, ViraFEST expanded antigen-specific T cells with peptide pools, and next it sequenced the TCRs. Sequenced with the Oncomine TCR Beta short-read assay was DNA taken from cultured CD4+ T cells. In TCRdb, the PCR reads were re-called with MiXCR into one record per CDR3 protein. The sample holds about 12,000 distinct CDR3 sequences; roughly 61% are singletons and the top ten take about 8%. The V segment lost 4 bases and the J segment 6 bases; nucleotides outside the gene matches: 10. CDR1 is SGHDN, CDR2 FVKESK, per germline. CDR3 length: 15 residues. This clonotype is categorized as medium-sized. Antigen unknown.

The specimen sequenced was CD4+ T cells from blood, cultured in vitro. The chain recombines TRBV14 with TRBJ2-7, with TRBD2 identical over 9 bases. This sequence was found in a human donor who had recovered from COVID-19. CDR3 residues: CASSPMGLALTEQYF. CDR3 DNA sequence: TGTGCCAGCAGCCCGATGGGACTAGCCCTAACCGAGCAGTACTTC.